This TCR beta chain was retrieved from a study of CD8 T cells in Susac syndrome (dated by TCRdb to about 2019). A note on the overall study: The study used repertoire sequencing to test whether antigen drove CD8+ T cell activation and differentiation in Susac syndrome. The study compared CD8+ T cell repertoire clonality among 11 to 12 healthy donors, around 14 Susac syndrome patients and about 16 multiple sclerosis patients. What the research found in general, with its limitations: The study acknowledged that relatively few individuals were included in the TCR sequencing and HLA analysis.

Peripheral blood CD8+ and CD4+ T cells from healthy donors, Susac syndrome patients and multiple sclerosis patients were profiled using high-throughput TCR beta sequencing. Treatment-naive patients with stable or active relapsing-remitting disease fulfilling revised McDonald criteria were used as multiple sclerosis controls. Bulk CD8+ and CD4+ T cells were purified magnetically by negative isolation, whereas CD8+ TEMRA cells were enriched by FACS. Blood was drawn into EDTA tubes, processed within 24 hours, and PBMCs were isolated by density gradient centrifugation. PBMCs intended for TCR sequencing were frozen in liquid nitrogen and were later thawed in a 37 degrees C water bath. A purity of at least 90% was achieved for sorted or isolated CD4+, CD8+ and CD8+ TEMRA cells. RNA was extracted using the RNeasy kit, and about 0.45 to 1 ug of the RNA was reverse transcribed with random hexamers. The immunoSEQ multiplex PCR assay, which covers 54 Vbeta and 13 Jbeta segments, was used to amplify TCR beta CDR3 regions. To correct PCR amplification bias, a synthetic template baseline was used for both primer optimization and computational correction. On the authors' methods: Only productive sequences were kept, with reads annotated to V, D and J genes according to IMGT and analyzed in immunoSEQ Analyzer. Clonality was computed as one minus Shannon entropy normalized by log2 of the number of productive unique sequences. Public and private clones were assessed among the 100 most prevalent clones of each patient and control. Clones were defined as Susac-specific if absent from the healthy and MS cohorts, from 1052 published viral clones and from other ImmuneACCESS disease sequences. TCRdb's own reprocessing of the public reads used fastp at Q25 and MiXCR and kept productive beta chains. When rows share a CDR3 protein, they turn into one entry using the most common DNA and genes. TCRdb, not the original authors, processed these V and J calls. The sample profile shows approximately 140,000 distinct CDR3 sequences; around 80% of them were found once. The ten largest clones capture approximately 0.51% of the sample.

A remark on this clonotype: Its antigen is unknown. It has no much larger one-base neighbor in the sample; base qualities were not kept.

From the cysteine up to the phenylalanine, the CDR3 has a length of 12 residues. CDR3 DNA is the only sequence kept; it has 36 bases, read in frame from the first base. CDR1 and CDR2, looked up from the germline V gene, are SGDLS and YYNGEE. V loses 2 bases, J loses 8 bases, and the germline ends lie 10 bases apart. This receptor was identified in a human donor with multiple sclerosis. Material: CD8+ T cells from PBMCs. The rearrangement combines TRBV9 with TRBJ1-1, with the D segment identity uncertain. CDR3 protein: CASSVRGGEAFF. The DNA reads TGTGCCAGCAGCGTCCGCGGCGGGGAAGCTTTCTTT.